The T cell receptor beta chain under discussion was sequenced for a study of blood T cell repertoires in COVID-19. During active infection, Seattle patients enrolled and were then monitored through disease. TCRdb keeps only in-frame clones here, not all; method: immunoSEQ multiplex PCR. The sample gives 410,000 or so clones, about 88% of which show up once; approximately 1.5% is in the top ten. V lost 2 bases to trimming and J lost 3 bases, with 7 bases between them. This CDR3 region has 13 residues. Germline loops: CDR1 MNHNS, CDR2 SASEGT. Material for sequencing was peripheral blood. The receptor was derived from a woman aged 40-49 years with COVID-19, enrolled during active disease. The gene calls are TRBV6-1 and TRBJ1-1; D perhaps matches TRBD1 (6 bases). The CDR3: CASSERGYTEAFF. The CDR3 DNA sequence: TGTGCCAGCAGTGAAAGGGGGTACACTGAAGCTTTCTTT.